This TCR beta chain was sequenced in a study of shared clonotypes between healthy human individuals. Study-wide points: The expectation was that sequencing depth would affect clonotype sharing among donors.

Naive CD8 isolation took CD45RO-negative cells positively selected for CCR7 and excluded terminally differentiated effector memory CD45RA+ cells. Study donors comprised healthy, HIV-negative adults devoid of recent acute infection or vaccination. Nashville, Tennessee was home to all donors, who were Caucasian adults. In germline, CDR1 is GTSNPN, CDR2 SVGIG (reference sequence). The CDR3 runs 14 residues. V gave up 1 base and J gave up 3 bases, with 10 bases separating them. A 200 ng quantity of DNA, about 30,000 T cell genomes, went into the sorted-subset replicate PCRs. Profiling relied on immunoSEQ multiplex PCR, and the TCRdb table lists in-frame clones only, not all of them. The sample lists millions of clones, about 95% occurring once. Remarks on this clone: As yet, its antigen is unknown.

The chain carries TRBV30 and TRBJ2-1; D call uncertain. The source of this sequence is a man aged 18 to 30 in good health. The specimen sequenced was naive CD8+ T cells sorted from blood. In DNA form, the CDR3 reads TGTGCCTGGAGTGCGGGCAACCTCTACAATGAGCAGTTCTTC. It translates to CAWSAGNLYNEQFF.